Sequencing of this T cell receptor (beta chain) was carried out in a study of regulatory T cells in long-lasting Graves disease. Study-wide results and limits: Study of thyroid tissue was not done, with only peripheral blood studied.

Time point described: newly diagnosed GD, antithyroid drugs for less than 3 months. Researchers made the TCR library from RNA that was extracted from PBMCs. Comment on this clonotype: Its antigen is as yet unknown. A single base is all that separates this from a far larger clone, so a read error is likely.

The authors built TCR beta libraries using iRepertoire HTBI primers and Arm-PCR of CDR3 regions. MiXCR was run by TCRdb on the multiplex PCR reads, yielding one entry per CDR3 protein. This table holds under 300,000 distinct CDR3 sequences, roughly 18% found once. The same data also went into a second study, on T cells in Graves' hyperthyroidism and ophthalmopathy.

The sequencing here drew on peripheral blood mononuclear cells (PBMCs), taken at new diagnosis, from a patient treated with antithyroid drugs. This TCR was recovered from a woman younger than 45 with Graves disease.

In DNA, the CDR3 is TGTGCCAGCAGCTCAAGGATTAGCGGGGGGGCCACAGATACGCAGTATTTT. It translates to CASSSRISGGATDTQYF. J is TRBJ2-3 and V is TRBV11-2, with 11 bases matching TRBD2. Per germline, CDR1 SGHAT and CDR2 FQNNGV. The CDR3 covers 17 residues. Germline trimming cut 4 bases from V and 2 bases from J; bases unmatched to any gene: 8. The full variable domain, rest sourced from reference TRBV11-2 and TRBJ2-3, is EAGVAQSPRYKIIEKRQSVAFWCNPISGHATLYWYQQILGQGPKLLIQFQNNGVVDDSQLPKDRFSAERLKGVDSTLKIQPAKLEDSAVYLCASSSRISGGATDTQYFGPGTRLTVL.